This entry lists 24 T cell receptor beta chains sequenced from one sample in a study of T cell responses to AZD1222 COVID-19 vaccine. Assay used: immunoSEQ multiplex PCR; TCRdb lists only in-frame clones, some missing. This sample has under 150,000 clones, with approximately 85% found just once. The sample in question was peripheral blood, obtained 28 days after the second dose of the MenACWY control vaccine. The receptors originated from an adult who received the MenACWY meningococcal vaccine as a control.

The chain links TRBV3-1 (or the pseudogene TRBV3-2) to TRBJ1-3; the D is unclear. The CDR3 extends over 18 amino acids. V was clipped by 4 bases and J by 0 bases, with 19 bases between them. Germline V gene data show CDR1 as LGHDT and CDR2 as YNNKEL (reference sequence). This CDR3 reads CASSRLQADTSSGNTIYF. The CDR3 nucleotides are TGTGCCAGCAGCCGCCTCCAGGCAGACACCAGCTCTGGAAACACCATATATTTT.

The V call is TRBV29-1, the J call TRBJ1-1; D gene uncertain. CDR1 SQVTM and CDR2 ANQGSEA come from the germline V gene. Trimming shortened V by 4 bases and J by 5 bases, and 14 bases separated the two germline ends. There are 13 residues in the CDR3. The CDR3 DNA is TGCAGCGTTGTACCCCTCTACAGTACTGAAGCTTTCTTT. Encoded protein: CSVVPLYSTEAFF.

This clone turned up a few times. The chain joins TRBV6-2 or TRBV6-3 to TRBJ1-2; 9 nucleotides match TRBD1. J lost 7 bases, V lost 5 bases, and 14 bases had no gene match. The CDR3 spans 16 residues. Germline values: CDR1 MNHEY, CDR2 SVGEGT. The CDR3 spells CASSPSGTGYLFGYTF. As DNA, the CDR3 is TGTGCCAGCAGTCCATCCGGGACAGGGTACCTCTTTGGCTACACCTTC.

This sequence joins TRBV18 and TRBJ1-1, with TRBD1 matching 10 bases. The germline V gene encodes CDR1 KGHSH and CDR2 LQKENI. CDR3 length equals 13 residues. The trim removed 3 bases at V and 6 bases at J, leaving 1 base unmatched. Here the CDR3 reads CASSPGQGPEAFF. The CDR3 DNA is TGTGCCAGCTCACCGGGACAGGGGCCTGAAGCTTTCTTT. The full variable domain, its missing parts supplied by reference TRBV18 and TRBJ1-1, is NAGVMQNPRHLVRRRGQEARLRCSPMKGHSHVYWYRQLPEEGLKFMVYLQKENIIDESGMPKERFSAEFPKEGPSILRIQQVVRGDSAAYFCASSPGQGPEAFFGQGTRLTVV.

The chain has TRBV5-1 and TRBJ1-5; D perhaps matches TRBD1 (6 bases). Germline V gene lookup returns CDR1 SGHRS and CDR2 YFSETQ. V was trimmed by 0 bases and J by 1 base, leaving 11 bases between them. The CDR3 has 16 residues. CDR3 nucleotide sequence: TGCGCCAGCAGCTTGGGCACAGGGAGGAGCAATCAGCCCCAGCATTTT. Translating it yields CASSLGTGRSNQPQHF.

This rearrangement joins TRBV4-3 to TRBJ2-3; TRBD2 agrees at 8 bases. The CDR3 is 15 residues long. V shed 1 base and J 5 bases; nucleotides not matched to a gene: 5. Germline assignment: CDR1 LGHNA and CDR2 YSLEER. The chain's CDR3 is CASSQVPGGGDTQYF. CDR3 bases: TGCGCCAGCAGCCAAGTACCGGGAGGGGGAGATACGCAGTATTTT.

The chain joins TRBV6-5 to TRBJ2-3; the D is unclear. The CDR3 length is 14 residues. From germline, CDR1 is MNHEY and CDR2 SVGAGI. Trimming took 5 bases from V and 2 from J, leaving 11 bases between them. The CDR3 nucleotides read TGTGCCAGCAGTCCCGACCAGATCACAGATACGCAGTATTTT. Its protein product is CASSPDQITDTQYF.

V gene TRBV15 combines with J gene TRBJ1-2, with 7 bases lining up with TRBD1. Germline assignment: CDR1 LNHNV and CDR2 YYDKDF (reference sequence). This CDR3 has 15 amino acids. J lost 4 bases, V lost 5 bases, and 10 bases had no gene match. The CDR3 nucleotides are TGTGCCACCAGCCGAGGAGGGGGCGTCGGCTATGGCTACACCTTC. Protein product: CATSRGGGVGYGYTF.

This sequence joins TRBV5-6 and TRBJ1-1; 11 bases fit TRBD1. The CDR3 runs 16 residues. Per the germline V gene, CDR1 is SGHDT and CDR2 is YYEEEE. J gave up 6 bases and V 3 bases, and 10 bases lay outside the gene matches. CDR3 sequence reads: CASSSGTGGPLAEAFF. The CDR3 nucleotides read TGTGCCAGCAGCTCTGGGACAGGGGGACCTTTAGCTGAAGCTTTCTTT.

The DNA of the CDR3 is TGCAGCGGAGGGACAGCCGTCTCCTACAATGAGCAGTTCTTC. Translating it yields CSGGTAVSYNEQFF. The J gene is TRBJ2-1, the V gene TRBV29-1; 7 bases line up with TRBD1. Trimming cost V 7 bases and J 0 bases; bases outside gene matches: 6. CDR1 and CDR2 from the germline V gene are SQVTM and ANQGSEA. This CDR3 is 14 amino acids long.

The gene calls are TRBV14 and TRBJ2-5, with D maybe TRBD2 (6 bases). CDR1 SGHDN and CDR2 FVKESK come from the germline V gene. This CDR3 spans 18 amino acids. V lost 1 base and J 4 bases, leaving 22 bases between the germline ends. CDR3 coding DNA: TGTGCCAGCAGCCAAGGCCGGACTTTGGTCGGGAGTCGAGAGACCCAGTACTTC. The encoded protein is CASSQGRTLVGSRETQYF.

The V and J genes are TRBV12-3 or TRBV12-4 and TRBJ2-2, with D unclear. Trimming left V 4 bases short and J 3 bases short, with 6 bases between. CDR3 length: 13 residues. CDR3 in amino acids: CASSSYYTGELFF. CDR3 nucleotide sequence: TGTGCCAGCAGTTCCTACTACACCGGGGAGCTGTTTTTT.

The chain carries TRBV4-2 and TRBJ2-3, with a tentative D call TRBD1 (5 bases). The length of the CDR3 is 16 residues. V dropped 0 bases and J dropped 0 bases, with 10 bases sitting between them. Looked up from germline, CDR1 is LGHNA and CDR2 is YNFKEQ. This CDR3 reads CASSQDQTVSTDTQYF. The CDR3 nucleotides read TGTGCCAGCAGCCAAGATCAGACAGTAAGCACAGATACGCAGTATTTT.

This clone was seen more than once but under ten times. The V and J genes are TRBV4-1 and TRBJ1-1, with 8 bases aligning to TRBD1. J was trimmed by 5 bases and V by 2 bases; bases with no gene match: 10. Germline V CDR1 and CDR2: MGHRA, YSYEKL. The length of the CDR3 is 16 residues. The CDR3 is CASSQPIGQGGTEAFF. The CDR3 region has the DNA TGCGCCAGCAGCCAACCCATCGGACAGGGTGGTACTGAAGCTTTCTTT.

V is TRBV25-1 and J is TRBJ1-3; D might be TRBD1 (5 bases). Germline V CDR1 and CDR2: MGHDK, SYGVNS. V lost 1 base, J lost 8 bases, and 12 bases lay in between. This CDR3 comprises 14 residues. As DNA, the CDR3 is TGTGCCAGCAGTGAATCCGGGGGGTCAGACACCATATATTTT. It encodes CASSESGGSDTIYF.

This sequence joins TRBV3-1 (or the pseudogene TRBV3-2) and TRBJ2-3; TRBD1 aligns across 8 bases. J lost 5 bases, V lost 4 bases, and 8 bases had no gene match. This CDR3 region has 15 residues. Germline V lookup: CDR1 LGHDT, CDR2 YNNKEL (reference sequence). The CDR3 spells CASSPRQGAGDTQYF. The CDR3 bases are TGTGCCAGCAGCCCCCGGCAGGGGGCAGGAGATACGCAGTATTTT.

The V and J genes are TRBV19 and TRBJ2-1; TRBD2 matches at 8 bases. Losses at the gene ends were 3 bases for V and 7 bases for J; bases not matched to a gene: 8. Looked up from germline, CDR1 is LNHDA and CDR2 is SQIVND (reference sequence). CDR3 length equals 15 residues. CDR3 region: CASSMARGEENEQFF. The CDR3 coding sequence is TGTGCCAGTAGTATGGCGCGGGGGGAGGAGAATGAGCAGTTCTTC.

The chain recombines TRBV30 with TRBJ1-6; 7 nucleotides line up with TRBD1. V shed 4 bases and J 10 bases; nucleotides not matched to a gene: 7. Germline values: CDR1 GTSNPN, CDR2 SVGIG (reference sequence). The CDR3 totals 13 residues. The CDR3 DNA reads as TGTGCCTGGAATAAGGGGGCAAGGTCACCCCTCCACTTT. Translating gives CAWNKGARSPLHF.

This clone was counted between two and nine times. The V call is TRBV7-3, the J call TRBJ1-1; maybe TRBD1 (6 bases). Trimming removed 5 bases at V and 3 bases at J, with 13 bases between. Germline CDR1 SGHTA, CDR2 FQGTGA. This CDR3 has 14 residues. CDR3 sequence: CASSTGFQDTEAFF. The CDR3 bases are TGTGCCAGCAGCACAGGGTTTCAGGACACTGAAGCTTTCTTT.

The chain couples TRBV5-1 to TRBJ1-2; D uncertain. The germline V gene has CDR1 SGHRS and CDR2 YFSETQ. The CDR3 length is 12 residues. The V gene lost 0 bases and the J gene lost 7 bases, with 7 bases spanning the gap. The CDR3 DNA reads TGCGCCAGCAGCTTGGGGGCGGGTGGCTACACCTTC. Its protein is CASSLGAGGYTF.

The V and J genes are TRBV4-2 and TRBJ2-7; 7 nucleotides line up with TRBD2. This CDR3 has 17 residues. J was trimmed by 4 bases and V by 0 bases; bases with no gene match: 12. Germline assignment: CDR1 LGHNA and CDR2 YNFKEQ. The CDR3 DNA follows: TGTGCCAGCAGCCAAGATTCCCCGAGACTAGCATGGTACGAGCAGTACTTC. Its translation is CASSQDSPRLAWYEQYF.

The CDR3 nucleotides are TGCGCCAGCAGCTTATCATCCGACACCGGGGAGCTGTTTTTT. It is translated as CASSLSSDTGELFF. This rearrangement joins TRBV5-1 to TRBJ2-2; no firm D call. The CDR3 covers 14 residues. CDR1 SGHRS and CDR2 YFSETQ come from the germline V gene. Trimming took off 2 bases at V and 3 bases at J, with 8 bases between the two ends. The variable domain in full, with the rest retrieved from reference TRBV5-1 and TRBJ2-2, is KAGVTQTPRYLIKTRGQQVTLSCSPISGHRSVSWYQQTPGQGLQFLFEYFSETQRNKGNFPGRFSGRQFSNSRSEMNVSTLELGDSALYLCASSLSSDTGELFFGEGSRLTVL.

This clone was picked up one time. The J gene is TRBJ2-3, the V gene TRBV28; a possible D gene is TRBD1 (6 bases). The CDR3 is 15 amino acids. Trimming pared 4 bases from V and 0 bases from J, leaving 11 bases between. Germline CDR1 reads MDHEN; CDR2 reads SYDVKM. CDR3 DNA: TGTGCCAGCAGTTCCTGGACAGAGAGCACAGATACGCAGTATTTT. Its translation: CASSSWTESTDTQYF. Full variable domain (missing parts from reference TRBV28 and TRBJ2-3): DVKVTQSSRYLVKRTGEKVFLECVQDMDHENMFWYRQDPGLGLRLIYFSYDVKMKEKGDIPEGYSVSREKKERFSLILESASTNQTSMYLCASSSWTESTDTQYFGPGTRLTVL.

This rearrangement joins TRBV6-2 or TRBV6-3 to TRBJ2-2; 12 positions agree with TRBD2. Germline values: CDR1 MNHEY, CDR2 SVGEGT. V shed 0 bases and J 5 bases; nucleotides not matched to a gene: 7. The CDR3 runs to 18 residues. The CDR3 sequence: CASSYSGLAGLVTGELFF. The CDR3 region has the DNA TGTGCCAGCAGTTACTCGGGACTAGCGGGCCTTGTAACCGGGGAGCTGTTTTTT.